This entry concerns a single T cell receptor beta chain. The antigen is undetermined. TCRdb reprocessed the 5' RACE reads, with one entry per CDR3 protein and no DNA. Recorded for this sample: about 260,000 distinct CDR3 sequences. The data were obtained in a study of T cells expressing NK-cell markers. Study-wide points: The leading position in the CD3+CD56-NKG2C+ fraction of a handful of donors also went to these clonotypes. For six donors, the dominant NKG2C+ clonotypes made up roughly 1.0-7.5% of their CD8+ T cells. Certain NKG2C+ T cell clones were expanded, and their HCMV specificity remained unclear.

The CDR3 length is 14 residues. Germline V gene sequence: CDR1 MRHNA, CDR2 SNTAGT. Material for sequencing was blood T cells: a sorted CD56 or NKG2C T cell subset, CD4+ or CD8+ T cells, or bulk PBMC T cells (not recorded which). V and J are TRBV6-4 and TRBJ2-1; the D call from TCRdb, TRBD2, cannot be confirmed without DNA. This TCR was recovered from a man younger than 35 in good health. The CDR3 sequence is CASSELAGRGEQFF.